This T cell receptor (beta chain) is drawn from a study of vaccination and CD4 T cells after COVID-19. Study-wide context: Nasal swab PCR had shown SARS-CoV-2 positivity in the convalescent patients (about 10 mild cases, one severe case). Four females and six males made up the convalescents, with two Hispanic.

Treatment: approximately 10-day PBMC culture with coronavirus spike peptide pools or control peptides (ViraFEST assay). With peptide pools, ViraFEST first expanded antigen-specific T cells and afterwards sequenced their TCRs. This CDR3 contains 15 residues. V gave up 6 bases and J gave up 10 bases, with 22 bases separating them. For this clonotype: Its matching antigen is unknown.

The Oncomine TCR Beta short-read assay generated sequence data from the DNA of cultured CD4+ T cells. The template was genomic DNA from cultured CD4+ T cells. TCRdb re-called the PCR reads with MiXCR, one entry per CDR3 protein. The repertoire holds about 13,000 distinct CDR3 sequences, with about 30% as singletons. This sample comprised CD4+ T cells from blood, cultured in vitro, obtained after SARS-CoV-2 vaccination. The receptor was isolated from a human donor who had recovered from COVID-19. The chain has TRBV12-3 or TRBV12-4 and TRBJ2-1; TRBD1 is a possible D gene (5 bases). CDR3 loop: CASSRALLQVGEQFF. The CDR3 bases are TGTGCCAGCAGCCGGGCCCTTTTACAGGTGGGCGAGCAGTTCTTC.